One T cell receptor beta chain is described in this entry. The sample comes from a study of OX40 agonist ivuxolimab in advanced cancers. Data came from immunoSEQ multiplex PCR; TCRdb stores just in-frame clones and leaves some out. The sample carries 80,000 to 95,000 clones, roughly 90% recorded once. The CDR3 spans 14 residues. The germline V and J ends were trimmed by 1 base and 5 bases, with 11 bases remaining between them. Germline V lookup: CDR1 LNHDA, CDR2 SQIVND (reference sequence). V gene TRBV19 combines with J gene TRBJ2-5; D gene unclear. The TCR comes from an adult with an advanced solid tumor such as melanoma, head and neck, liver or kidney cancer. Sequenced material: CD4+ or CD8+ T cells sorted from blood, taken in a trial of the OX40 agonist ivuxolimab. CDR3 in amino acids: CASSIVAGWETQYF. The CDR3 coding sequence is TGTGCCAGTAGTATAGTAGCAGGATGGGAGACCCAGTACTTC.